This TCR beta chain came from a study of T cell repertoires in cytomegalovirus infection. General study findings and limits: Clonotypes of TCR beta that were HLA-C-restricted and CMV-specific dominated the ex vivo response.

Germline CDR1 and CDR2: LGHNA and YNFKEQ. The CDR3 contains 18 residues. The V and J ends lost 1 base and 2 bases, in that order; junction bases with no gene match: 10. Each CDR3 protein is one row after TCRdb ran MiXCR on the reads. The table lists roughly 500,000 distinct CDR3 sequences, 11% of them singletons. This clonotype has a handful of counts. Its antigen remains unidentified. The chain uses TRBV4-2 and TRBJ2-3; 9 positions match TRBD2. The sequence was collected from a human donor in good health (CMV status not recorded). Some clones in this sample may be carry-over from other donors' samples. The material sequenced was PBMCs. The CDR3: CASSQGSSGDVFTDTQYF. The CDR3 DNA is TGTGCCAGCAGCCAAGGGTCTAGCGGGGATGTTTTCACAGATACGCAGTATTTT.